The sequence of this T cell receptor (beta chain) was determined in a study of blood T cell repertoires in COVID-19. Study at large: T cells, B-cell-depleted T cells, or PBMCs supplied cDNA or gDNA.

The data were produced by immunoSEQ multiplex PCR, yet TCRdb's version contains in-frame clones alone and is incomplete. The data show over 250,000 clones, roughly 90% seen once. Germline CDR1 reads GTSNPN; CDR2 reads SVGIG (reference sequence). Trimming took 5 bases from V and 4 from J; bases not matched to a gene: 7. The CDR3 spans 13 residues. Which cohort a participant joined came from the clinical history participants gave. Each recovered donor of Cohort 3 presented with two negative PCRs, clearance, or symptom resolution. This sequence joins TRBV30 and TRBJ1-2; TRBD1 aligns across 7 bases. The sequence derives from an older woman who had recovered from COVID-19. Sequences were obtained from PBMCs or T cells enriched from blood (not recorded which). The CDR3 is CAWDRVFGYGYTF. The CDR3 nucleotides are TGTGCCTGGGACAGGGTTTTTGGCTATGGCTACACCTTC.